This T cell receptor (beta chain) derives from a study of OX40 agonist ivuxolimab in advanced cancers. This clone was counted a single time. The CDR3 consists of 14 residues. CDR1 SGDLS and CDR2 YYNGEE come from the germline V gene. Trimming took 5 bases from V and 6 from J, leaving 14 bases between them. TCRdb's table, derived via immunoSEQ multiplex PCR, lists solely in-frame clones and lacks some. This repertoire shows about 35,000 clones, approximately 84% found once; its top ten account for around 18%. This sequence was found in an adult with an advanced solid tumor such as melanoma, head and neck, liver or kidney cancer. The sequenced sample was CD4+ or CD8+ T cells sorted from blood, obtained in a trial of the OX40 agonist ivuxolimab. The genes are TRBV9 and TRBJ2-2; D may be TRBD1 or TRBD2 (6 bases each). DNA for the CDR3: TGTGCCAGCAGAGGGGGGCATGAGGCCGGGGAGCTGTTTTTT. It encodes CASRGGHEAGELFF.